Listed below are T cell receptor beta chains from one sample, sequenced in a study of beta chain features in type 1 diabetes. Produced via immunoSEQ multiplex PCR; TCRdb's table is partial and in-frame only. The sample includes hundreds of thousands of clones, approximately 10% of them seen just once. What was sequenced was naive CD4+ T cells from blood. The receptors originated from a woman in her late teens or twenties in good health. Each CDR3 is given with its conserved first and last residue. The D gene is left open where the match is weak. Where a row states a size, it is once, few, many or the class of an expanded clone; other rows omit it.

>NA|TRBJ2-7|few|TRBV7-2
TGTGCCAGCAGACCCGGCCTCGGTAGTCGCTACGAGCAGTACTTC
CASRPGLGSRYEQYF
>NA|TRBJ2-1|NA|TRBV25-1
TGTGCCAGCAGTGAACAGGGGTTCAATGAGCAGTTCTTC
CASSEQGFNEQFF
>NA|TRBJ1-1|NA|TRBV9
TGTGCCAGCAGCGCTAGCAGGATGAACACTGAAGCTTTCTTT
CASSASRMNTEAFF
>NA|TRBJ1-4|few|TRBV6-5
TGTGCCAGCAGTTACTCGAATCATCAAGATGAAAAACTGTTTTTT
CASSYSNHQDEKLFF
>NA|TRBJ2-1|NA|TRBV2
TGTGCCAGCAGGGAAAAGACAGCCTACAATGAGCAGTTCTTC
CASREKTAYNEQFF
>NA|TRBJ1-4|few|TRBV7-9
TGTGCCAGCAGCTTACTGGGAGGGAATGAAAAACTGTTTTTT
CASSLLGGNEKLFF
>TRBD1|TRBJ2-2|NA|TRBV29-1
TGCAGCGGGAGGGACAGGAGAAACACCGGGGAGCTGTTTTTT
CSGRDRRNTGELFF
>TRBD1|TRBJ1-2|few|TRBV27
TGTGCCAGCAGCCGACAGGGGATCTATGGCTACACCTTC
CASSRQGIYGYTF
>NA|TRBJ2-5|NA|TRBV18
TGTGCCAGCTCACCACCGGGCGGGACCGGATGGGAGACCCAGTACTTC
CASSPPGGTGWETQYF
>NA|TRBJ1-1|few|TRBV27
TGTGCCAGCAGCTCTCATACATCGGAAGCTTTCTTT
CASSSHTSEAFF
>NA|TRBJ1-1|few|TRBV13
TGTGCCAGCAGCCTATATCACAGGGCAGAAGCTTTCTTT
CASSLYHRAEAFF
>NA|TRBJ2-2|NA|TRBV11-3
TGTGCCAGCAGCTACCGACAGGTCGGGGAGCTGTTTTTT
CASSYRQVGELFF
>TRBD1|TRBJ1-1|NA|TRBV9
TGTGCCAGCAGCGTAGGGGCAGGGCCAGGGGGCACTGAAGCTTTCTTT
CASSVGAGPGGTEAFF
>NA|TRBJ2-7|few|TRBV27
TGTGCCAGCAGTTTTGGGGACTGGCCCTACGAGCAGTACTTC
CASSFGDWPYEQYF
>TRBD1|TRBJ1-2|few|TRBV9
TGTGCCAGCAGGATAACCGGGACAGGGACCGAAGGCTACACCTTC
CASRITGTGTEGYTF
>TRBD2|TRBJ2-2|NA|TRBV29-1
TGCAGCGCCCGGGAGGGAGGAAGCACCGGGGAGCTGTTTTTT
CSAREGGSTGELFF
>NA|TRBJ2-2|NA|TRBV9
TGTGCCAGCAGCGTAGCTCAACTAGCACGCGGGGAGCTGTTTTTT
CASSVAQLARGELFF
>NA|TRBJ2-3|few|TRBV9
TGTGCCAGCAGCGTCGCGGGTACGCAGTATTTT
CASSVAGTQYF
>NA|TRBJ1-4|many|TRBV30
TGTGCCTTGAGGGACTGGCGGAGCGGAAAACTGTTTTTT
CALRDWRSGKLFF
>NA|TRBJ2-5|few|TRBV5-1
TGCGCCAGCAGCTCCCGGGCCGGACTGCAGGAGACCCAGTACTTC
CASSSRAGLQETQYF
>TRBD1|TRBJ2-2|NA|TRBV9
TGTGCCAGCAGCCTTACAGGGGAGAACACCGGGGAGCTGTTTTTT
CASSLTGENTGELFF
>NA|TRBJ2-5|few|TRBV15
TGTGCCACCAGCGACCGCCTTACAGGGAACCAAGAGACCCAGTACTTC
CATSDRLTGNQETQYF
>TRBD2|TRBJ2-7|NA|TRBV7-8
TGTGCCAGCAGCTTAGGTCTAGCGGGGGACGGCTACGAGCAGTACTTC
CASSLGLAGDGYEQYF
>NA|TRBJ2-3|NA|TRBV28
TGTGCCAGCAGTTCCCTTGCGCAGGGGGGAACAGATACGCAGTATTTT
CASSSLAQGGTDTQYF
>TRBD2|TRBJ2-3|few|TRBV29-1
TGCAGCGTTGGATACACGTCGGGAGGAGATACGCAGTATTTT
CSVGYTSGGDTQYF
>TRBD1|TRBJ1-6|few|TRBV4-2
TGTGCCAGCAGCCAAGTAAAAAAGGACAGGGGGAAGAATTCACCCCTCCACTTT
CASSQVKKDRGKNSPLHF
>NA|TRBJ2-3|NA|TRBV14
TGTGCCAGCAGCCAAGGAACGGGAAGCAGCACAGATACGCAGTATTTT
CASSQGTGSSTDTQYF
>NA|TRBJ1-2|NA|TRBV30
TGTGCCTGGAGTGGGGGGCGCACTGTCTATGGCTACACCTTC
CAWSGGRTVYGYTF
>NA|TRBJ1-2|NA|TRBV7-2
TGTGCCAGCAGTAGTAGACAGCTGGGCGACTATGGCTACACCTTC
CASSSRQLGDYGYTF
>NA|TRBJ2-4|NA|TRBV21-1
TGTGCCAGCAGCAAATGTGGGGGGATCTTGGCCAAAAACATTCAGTACTTC
CASSKCGGILAKNIQYF
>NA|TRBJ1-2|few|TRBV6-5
TGTGCCATTAGTGAAGCTAACTATGGCTACACCTTC
CAISEANYGYTF
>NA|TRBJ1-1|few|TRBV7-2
TGTGCCAGCAGCCCCAATAGGGCAAGGAACACTGAAGCTTTCTTT
CASSPNRARNTEAFF
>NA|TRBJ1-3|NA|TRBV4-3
TGCGCCAGCAGCCAAGATTTCCAGGGCGGAGGAAACACCATATATTTT
CASSQDFQGGGNTIYF